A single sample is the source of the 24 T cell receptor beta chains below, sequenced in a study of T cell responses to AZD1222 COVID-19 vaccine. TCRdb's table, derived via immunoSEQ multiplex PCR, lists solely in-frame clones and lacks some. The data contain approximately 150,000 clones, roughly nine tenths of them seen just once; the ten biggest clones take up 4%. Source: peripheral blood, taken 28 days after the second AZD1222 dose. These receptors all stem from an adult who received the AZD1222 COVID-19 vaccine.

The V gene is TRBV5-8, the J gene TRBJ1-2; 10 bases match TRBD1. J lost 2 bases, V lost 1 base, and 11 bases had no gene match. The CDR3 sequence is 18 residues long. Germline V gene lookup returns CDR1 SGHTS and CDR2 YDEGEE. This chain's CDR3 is CASSLFGGGQGQNYGYTF. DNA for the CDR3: TGTGCCAGCAGCTTGTTCGGTGGGGGACAGGGGCAAAACTATGGCTACACCTTC.

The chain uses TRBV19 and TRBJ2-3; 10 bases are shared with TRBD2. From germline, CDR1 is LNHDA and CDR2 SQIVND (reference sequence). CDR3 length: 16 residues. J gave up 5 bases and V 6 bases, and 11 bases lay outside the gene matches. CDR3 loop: CASSDGSGRDLDTQYF. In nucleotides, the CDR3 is TGTGCCAGTAGCGACGGCAGCGGGAGGGATTTAGATACGCAGTATTTT.

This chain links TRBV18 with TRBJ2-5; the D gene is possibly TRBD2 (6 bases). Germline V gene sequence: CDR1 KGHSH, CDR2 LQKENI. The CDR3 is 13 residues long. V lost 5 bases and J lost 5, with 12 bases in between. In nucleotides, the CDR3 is TGTGCCAGCTCAACCAGGGCGGGGGAGACCCAGTACTTC. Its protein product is CASSTRAGETQYF.

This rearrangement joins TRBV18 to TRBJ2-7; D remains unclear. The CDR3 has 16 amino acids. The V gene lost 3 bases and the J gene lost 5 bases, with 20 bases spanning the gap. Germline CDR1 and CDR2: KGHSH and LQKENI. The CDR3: CASSPRTAGSHDEQYF. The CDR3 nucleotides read TGTGCCAGCTCACCTCGGACGGCAGGAAGTCATGACGAGCAGTACTTC.

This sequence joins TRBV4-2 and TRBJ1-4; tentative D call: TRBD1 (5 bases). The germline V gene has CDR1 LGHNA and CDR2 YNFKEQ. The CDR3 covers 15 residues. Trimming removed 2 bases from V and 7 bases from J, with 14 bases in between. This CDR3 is CASSQLSRVGEKLFF. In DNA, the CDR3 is TGTGCCAGCAGCCAACTATCCAGGGTGGGTGAAAAACTGTTTTTT.

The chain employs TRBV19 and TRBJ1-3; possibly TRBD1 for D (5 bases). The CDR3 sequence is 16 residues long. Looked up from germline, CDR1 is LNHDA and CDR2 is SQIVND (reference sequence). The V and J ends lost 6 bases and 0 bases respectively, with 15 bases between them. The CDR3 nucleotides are TGTGCCAGTAGACCCTCCGACAGCCGCTCTGGAAACACCATATATTTT. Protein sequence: CASRPSDSRSGNTIYF.

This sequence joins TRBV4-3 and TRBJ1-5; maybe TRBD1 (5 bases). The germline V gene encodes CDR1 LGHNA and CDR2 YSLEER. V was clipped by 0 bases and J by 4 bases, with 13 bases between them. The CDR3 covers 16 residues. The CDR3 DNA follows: TGCGCCAGCAGCCAAGAGACAGAACAAGGGAATCAGCCCCAGCATTTT. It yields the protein CASSQETEQGNQPQHF.

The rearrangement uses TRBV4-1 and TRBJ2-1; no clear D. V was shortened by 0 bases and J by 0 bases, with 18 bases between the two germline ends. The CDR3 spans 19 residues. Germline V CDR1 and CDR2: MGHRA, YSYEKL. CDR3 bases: TGCGCCAGCAGCCAAGAGGGTCAACCTGCGTTAAGCTCCTACAATGAGCAGTTCTTC. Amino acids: CASSQEGQPALSSYNEQFF.

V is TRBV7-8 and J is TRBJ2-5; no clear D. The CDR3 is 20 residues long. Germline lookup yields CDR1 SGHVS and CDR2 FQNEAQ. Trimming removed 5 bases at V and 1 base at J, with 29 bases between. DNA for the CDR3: TGTGCCAGCAGCCATTTAGAATCTAGAGCCGAACTGTGGGGCCAAGAGACCCAGTACTTC. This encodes CASSHLESRAELWGQETQYF.

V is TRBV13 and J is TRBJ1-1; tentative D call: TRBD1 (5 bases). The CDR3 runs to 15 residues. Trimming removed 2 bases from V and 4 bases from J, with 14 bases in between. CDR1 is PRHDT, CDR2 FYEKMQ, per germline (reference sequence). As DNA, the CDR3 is TGTGCCAGCAGCTTATTGTCCCTGGGGGGCACTGAAGCTTTCTTT. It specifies CASSLLSLGGTEAFF.

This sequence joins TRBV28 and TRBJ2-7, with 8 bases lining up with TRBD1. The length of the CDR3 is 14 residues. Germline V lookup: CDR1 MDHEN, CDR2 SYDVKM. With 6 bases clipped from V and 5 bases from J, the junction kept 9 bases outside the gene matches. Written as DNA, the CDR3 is TGTGCCAGCAGGAGACAGGGGAAAACGCACGAGCAGTACTTC. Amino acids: CASRRQGKTHEQYF.

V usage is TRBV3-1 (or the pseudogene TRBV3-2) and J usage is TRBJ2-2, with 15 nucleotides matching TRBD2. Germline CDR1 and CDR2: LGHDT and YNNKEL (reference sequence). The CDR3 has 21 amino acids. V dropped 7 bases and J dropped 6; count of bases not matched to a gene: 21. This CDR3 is CASTHAIFSGTSGGRAGELFF. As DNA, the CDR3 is TGTGCCAGCACCCACGCGATTTTTTCCGGGACTAGCGGGGGGCGGGCCGGGGAGCTGTTTTTT.

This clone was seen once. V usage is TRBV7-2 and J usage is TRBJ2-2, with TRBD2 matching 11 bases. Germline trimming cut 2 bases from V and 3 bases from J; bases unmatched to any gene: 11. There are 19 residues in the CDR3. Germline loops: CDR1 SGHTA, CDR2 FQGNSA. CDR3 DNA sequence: TGTGCCAGCAGCTTACTGACTAGCGGGACCGCTCAATACACCGGGGAGCTGTTTTTT. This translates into CASSLLTSGTAQYTGELFF. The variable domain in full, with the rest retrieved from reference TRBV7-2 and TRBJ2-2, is GAGVSQSPSNKVTEKGKDVELRCDPISGHTALYWYRQSLGQGLEFLIYFQGNSAPDKSGLPSDRFSAERTGGSVSTLTIQRTQQEDSAVYLCASSLLTSGTAQYTGELFFGEGSRLTVL.

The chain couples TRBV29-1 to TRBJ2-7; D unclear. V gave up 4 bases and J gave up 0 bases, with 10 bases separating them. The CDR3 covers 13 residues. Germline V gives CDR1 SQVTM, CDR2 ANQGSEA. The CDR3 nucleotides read TGCAGCGTTGCCAGCCCTCTCTCCTACGAGCAGTACTTC. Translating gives CSVASPLSYEQYF.

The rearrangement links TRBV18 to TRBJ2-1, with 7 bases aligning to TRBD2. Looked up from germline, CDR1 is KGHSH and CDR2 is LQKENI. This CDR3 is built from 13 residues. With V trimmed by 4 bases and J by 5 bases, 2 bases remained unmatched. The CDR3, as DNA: TGTGCCAGCTCACTGGGAGGGGACAATGAGCAGTTCTTC. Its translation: CASSLGGDNEQFF.

The CDR3 coding sequence is TGTGCCGTAGCGACAGGGCTAACCTACGAGCAGTACTTC. It specifies CAVATGLTYEQYF. This chain uses TRBV10-3 with TRBJ2-7; 7 bases line up with TRBD1. The CDR3 has 13 amino acids. With 11 bases clipped from V and 2 bases from J, the junction kept 9 bases outside the gene matches. Germline-derived CDR1 and CDR2 are ENHRY and SYGVKD.

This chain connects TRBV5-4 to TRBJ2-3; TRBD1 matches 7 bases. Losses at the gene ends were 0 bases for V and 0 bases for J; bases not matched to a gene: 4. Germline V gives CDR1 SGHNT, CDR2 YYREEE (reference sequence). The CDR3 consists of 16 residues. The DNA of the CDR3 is TGTGCCAGCAGCTTGGCTGGGACAGCTAGCACAGATACGCAGTATTTT. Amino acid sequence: CASSLAGTASTDTQYF.

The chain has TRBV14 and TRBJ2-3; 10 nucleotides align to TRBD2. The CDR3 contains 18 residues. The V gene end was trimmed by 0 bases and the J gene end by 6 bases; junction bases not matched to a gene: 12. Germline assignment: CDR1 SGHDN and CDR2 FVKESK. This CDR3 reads CASSQDRPAGGLFDTQYF. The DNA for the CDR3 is TGTGCCAGCAGCCAAGATCGCCCAGCGGGGGGGCTTTTTGATACGCAGTATTTT.

CDR3 loop: CASSEWVNYGYTF. Written as DNA, the CDR3 is TGTGCCAGCAGTGAATGGGTTAACTATGGCTACACCTTC. The chain combines TRBV25-1 with TRBJ1-2, with D hard to call. The CDR3 spans 13 residues. V was pared by 1 base and J by 1 base, with 4 bases between. Germline V gene sequence: CDR1 MGHDK, CDR2 SYGVNS.

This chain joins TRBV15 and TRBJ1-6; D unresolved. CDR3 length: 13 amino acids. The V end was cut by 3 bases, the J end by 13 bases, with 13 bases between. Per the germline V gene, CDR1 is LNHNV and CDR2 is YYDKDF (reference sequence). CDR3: CATSRMEWAPLHF. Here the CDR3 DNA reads TGTGCCACCAGCAGGATGGAATGGGCGCCCCTCCACTTT.

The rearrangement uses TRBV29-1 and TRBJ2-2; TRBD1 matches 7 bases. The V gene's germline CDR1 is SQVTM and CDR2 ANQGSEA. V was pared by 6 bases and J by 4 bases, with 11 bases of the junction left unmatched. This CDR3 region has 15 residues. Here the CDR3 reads CSVVTGTEFTGELFF. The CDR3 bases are TGCAGCGTCGTTACCGGGACAGAATTCACCGGGGAGCTGTTTTTT.

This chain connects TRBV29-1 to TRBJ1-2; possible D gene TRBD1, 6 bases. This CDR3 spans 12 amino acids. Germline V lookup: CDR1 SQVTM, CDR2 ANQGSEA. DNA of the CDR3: TGCACCACGGGCAGGGGCAGAGATGGCTACACCTTC. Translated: CTTGRGRDGYTF.

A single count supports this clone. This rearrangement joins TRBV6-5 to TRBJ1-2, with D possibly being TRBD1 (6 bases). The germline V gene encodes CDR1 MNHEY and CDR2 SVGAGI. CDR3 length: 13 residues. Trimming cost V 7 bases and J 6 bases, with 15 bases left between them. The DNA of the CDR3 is TGTGCCAGCATCCGCCATGGGGGCGATGGCTACACCTTC. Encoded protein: CASIRHGGDGYTF.

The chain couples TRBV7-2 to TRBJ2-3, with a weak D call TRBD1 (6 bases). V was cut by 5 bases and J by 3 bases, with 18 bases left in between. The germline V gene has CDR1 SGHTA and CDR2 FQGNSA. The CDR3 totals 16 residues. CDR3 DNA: TGTGCCAGCAGCCGCCCCCAGGACAGCCCGACAGATACGCAGTATTTT. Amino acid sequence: CASSRPQDSPTDTQYF. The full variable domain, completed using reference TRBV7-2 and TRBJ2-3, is GAGVSQSPSNKVTEKGKDVELRCDPISGHTALYWYRQSLGQGLEFLIYFQGNSAPDKSGLPSDRFSAERTGGSVSTLTIQRTQQEDSAVYLCASSRPQDSPTDTQYFGPGTRLTVL.